This T cell receptor (beta chain) originates from a study of cytomegalovirus exposure and HLA in healthy donors. Study-wide background: Among around 180 million T cells, an earlier analysis found about 110 million unique TCR beta sequences.

In the case of this clone: The target antigen is unknown.

Whole-study findings and limits: Association of 16,951 TCR beta sequences with HLA alleles was found at 0.05 false discovery rate in a later analysis. The likely explanation for a cluster of highly shared sequence variants was sequencing artifact.

Primers: 60 Vbeta forward and 13 Jbeta reverse. The repertoire was sequenced with immunoSEQ multiplex PCR; TCRdb's copy has only in-frame clones and lacks some. The sample shows 200,000 or so clones, almost 85% of them seen only once. V lost 1 base and J lost 2; bases outside the gene matches: 5. This CDR3 is 15 amino acids long. Germline loops: CDR1 LGHNA, CDR2 YSLEER. This clonotype was sampled from a boy aged 5-17 years in good health and CMV-seronegative. The chain combines TRBV4-3 with TRBJ2-7; TRBD2 matches 7 bases. Material for sequencing was PBMCs. The chain's CDR3 is CASSQGGGITYEQYF. The CDR3 nucleotides are TGCGCCAGCAGCCAAGGGGGGGGGATTACCTACGAGCAGTACTTC.